The clone carrying this T cell receptor (beta chain) was recorded many times. Its antigen is unidentified. The CDR3 is made up of 15 amino acids. The V and J ends lost 3 bases and 2 bases, in that order; junction bases with no gene match: 6. This sample is part of a study of metastatic and nonmetastatic thyroid tumors. Study context: Malignant and benign thyroid patients had repertoires compared in peripheral blood and tumor or nodule tissue.

Original methodology: Between-group CDR3 differences, defined by clinicopathological status, yielded a distant-metastasis classifier for papillary thyroid cancer. TCRdb re-processed the PCR reads through MiXCR. These V and J calls originate from TCRdb's pipeline instead of the authors' own analysis. The table shows approximately 90,000 clones, with 8.6% occurring only once. Study-wide findings and caveats: Malignant thyroid tumors reportedly exceeded benign nodules significantly in TCR beta diversity, with the difference appearing in blood and tumor.

Among the patients, none had received any treatment before thyroid surgery. The specimen sequenced was blood. The receptor's source is a female donor with papillary thyroid cancer or a benign thyroid nodule (not recorded which). Some clones in this sample may be carry-over from other donors' samples. The chain joins TRBV12-3 or TRBV12-4 to TRBJ2-7, with 8 bases identical to TRBD2. CDR3 in DNA: TGTGCCAGCAGTTTTCGGGGGGGACATCCCTACGAGCAGTACTTC. Protein product: CASSFRGGHPYEQYF.